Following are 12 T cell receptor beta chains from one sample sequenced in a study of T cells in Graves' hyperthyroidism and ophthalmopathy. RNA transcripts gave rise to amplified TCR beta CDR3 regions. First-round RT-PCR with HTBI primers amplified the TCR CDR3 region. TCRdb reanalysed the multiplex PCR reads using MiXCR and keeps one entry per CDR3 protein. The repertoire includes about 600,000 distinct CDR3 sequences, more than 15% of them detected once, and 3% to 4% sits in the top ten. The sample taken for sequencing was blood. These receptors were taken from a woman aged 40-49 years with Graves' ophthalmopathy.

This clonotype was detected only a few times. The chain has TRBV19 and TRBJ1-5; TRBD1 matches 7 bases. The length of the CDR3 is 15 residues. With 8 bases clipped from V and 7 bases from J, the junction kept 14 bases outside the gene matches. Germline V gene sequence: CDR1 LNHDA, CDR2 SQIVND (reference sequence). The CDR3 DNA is TGTGCCAGTTCTAACCGGGCAGCAGGGGGGCAGCCCCAGCATTTT. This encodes CASSNRAAGGQPQHF.

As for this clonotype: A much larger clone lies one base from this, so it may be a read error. The chain's CDR3 is CASRRQSYEQYF. Written as DNA, the CDR3 is TGTGCCAGCAGGCGACAGTCCTACGAGCAGTACTTC. V and J are TRBV6-1 and TRBJ2-7, with D perhaps matching TRBD1 (5 bases). The CDR3 spans 12 residues. The germline V gene has CDR1 MNHNS and CDR2 SASEGT. Trimming took 6 bases from V and 1 from J, leaving 7 bases between them.

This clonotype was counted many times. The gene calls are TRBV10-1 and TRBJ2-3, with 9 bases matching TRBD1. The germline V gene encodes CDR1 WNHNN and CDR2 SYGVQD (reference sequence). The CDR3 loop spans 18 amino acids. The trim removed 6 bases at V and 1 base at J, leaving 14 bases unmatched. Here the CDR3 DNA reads TGCGCCAGCAGCGGATTCGGGACGGGACAGGGACGCACAGATACGCAGTATTTT. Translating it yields CASSGFGTGQGRTDTQYF.

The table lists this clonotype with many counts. The chain's CDR3 is CASTPGRGPRDTQYF. The CDR3 DNA reads TGTGCCAGCACCCCTGGAAGGGGCCCCCGGGATACGCAGTATTTT. The chain employs TRBV28 and TRBJ2-3, with D perhaps matching TRBD1 (5 bases). Trimming pared 7 bases from V and 6 bases from J, leaving 20 bases between. The CDR3 consists of 15 residues. CDR1 is MDHEN, CDR2 SYDVKM, per germline.

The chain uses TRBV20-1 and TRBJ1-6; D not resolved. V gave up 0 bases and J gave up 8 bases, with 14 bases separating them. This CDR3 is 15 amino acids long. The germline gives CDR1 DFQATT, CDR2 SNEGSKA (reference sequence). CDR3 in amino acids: CSARDRRPIDSPLHF. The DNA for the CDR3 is TGCAGTGCTAGAGATCGCCGACCGATTGATTCACCCCTCCACTTT.

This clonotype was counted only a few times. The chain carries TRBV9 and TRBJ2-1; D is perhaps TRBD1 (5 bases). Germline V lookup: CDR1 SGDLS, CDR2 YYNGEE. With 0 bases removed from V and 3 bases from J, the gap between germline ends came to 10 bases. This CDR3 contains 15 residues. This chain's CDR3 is CASSVGAQGYNEQFF. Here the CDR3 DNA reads TGTGCCAGCAGCGTAGGTGCTCAGGGCTACAATGAGCAGTTCTTC. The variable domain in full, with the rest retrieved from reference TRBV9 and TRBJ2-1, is DSGVTQTPKHLITATGQRVTLRCSPRSGDLSVYWYQQSLDQGLQFLIQYYNGEERAKGNILERFSAQQFPDLHSELNLSSLELGDSALYFCASSVGAQGYNEQFFGPGTRLTVL.

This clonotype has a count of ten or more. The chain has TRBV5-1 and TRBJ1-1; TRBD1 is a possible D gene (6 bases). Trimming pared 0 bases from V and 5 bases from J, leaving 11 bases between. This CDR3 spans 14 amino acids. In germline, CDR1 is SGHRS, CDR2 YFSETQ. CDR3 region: CASSLETGGTEAFF. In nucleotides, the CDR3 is TGCGCCAGCAGCTTGGAGACAGGAGGTACTGAAGCTTTCTTT.

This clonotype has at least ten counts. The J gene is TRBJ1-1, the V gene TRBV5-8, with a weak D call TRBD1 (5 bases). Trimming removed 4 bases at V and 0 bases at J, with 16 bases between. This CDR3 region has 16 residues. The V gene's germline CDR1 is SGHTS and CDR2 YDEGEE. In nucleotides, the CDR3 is TGTGCCAGCAGCCCCGGGGGGTACGGCATGAACACTGAAGCTTTCTTT. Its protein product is CASSPGGYGMNTEAFF.

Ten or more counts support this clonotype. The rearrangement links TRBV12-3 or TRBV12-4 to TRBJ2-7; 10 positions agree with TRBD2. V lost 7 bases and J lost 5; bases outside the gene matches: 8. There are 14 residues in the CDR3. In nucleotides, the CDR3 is TGTGCCAGCAAACCGGGACTAGCGTTTCACGAGCAGTACTTC. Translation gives CASKPGLAFHEQYF.

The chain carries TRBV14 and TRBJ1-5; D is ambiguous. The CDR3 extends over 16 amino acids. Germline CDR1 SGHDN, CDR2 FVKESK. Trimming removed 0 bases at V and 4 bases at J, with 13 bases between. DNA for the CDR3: TGTGCCAGCAGCCAAGATACGGGGATCGAGAATCAGCCCCAGCATTTT. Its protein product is CASSQDTGIENQPQHF. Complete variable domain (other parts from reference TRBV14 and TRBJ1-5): EAGVTQFPSHSVIEKGQTVTLRCDPISGHDNLYWYRRVMGKEIKFLLHFVKESKQDESGMPNNRFLAERTGGTYSTLKVQPAELEDSGVYFCASSQDTGIENQPQHFGDGTRLSIL.

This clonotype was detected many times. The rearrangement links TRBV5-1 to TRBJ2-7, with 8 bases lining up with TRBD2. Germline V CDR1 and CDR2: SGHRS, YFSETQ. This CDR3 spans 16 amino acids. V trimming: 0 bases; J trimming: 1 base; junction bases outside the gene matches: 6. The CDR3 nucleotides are TGCGCCAGCAGCTTGGTGGCTAGCGGGTATTCCTACGAGCAGTACTTC. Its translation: CASSLVASGYSYEQYF.

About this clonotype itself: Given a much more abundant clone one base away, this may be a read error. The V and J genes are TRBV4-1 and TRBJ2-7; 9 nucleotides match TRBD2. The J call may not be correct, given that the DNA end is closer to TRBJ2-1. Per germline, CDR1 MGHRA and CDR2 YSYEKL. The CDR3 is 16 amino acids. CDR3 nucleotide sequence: TGCGCCAGCAGCCAAGCGACTAGCGGTCGTTTCTACGAGCAGTTCTTC. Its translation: CASSQATSGRFYEQFF.